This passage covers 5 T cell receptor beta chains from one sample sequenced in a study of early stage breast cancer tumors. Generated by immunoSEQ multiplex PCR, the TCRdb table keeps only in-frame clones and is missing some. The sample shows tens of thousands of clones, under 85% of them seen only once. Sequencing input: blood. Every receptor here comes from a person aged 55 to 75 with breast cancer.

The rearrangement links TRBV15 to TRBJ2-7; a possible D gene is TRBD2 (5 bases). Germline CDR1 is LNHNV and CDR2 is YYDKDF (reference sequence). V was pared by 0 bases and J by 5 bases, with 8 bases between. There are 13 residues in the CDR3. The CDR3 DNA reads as TGTGCCACCAGCAGAGAAAGGAGGCACGAGCAGTACTTC. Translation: CATSRERRHEQYF.

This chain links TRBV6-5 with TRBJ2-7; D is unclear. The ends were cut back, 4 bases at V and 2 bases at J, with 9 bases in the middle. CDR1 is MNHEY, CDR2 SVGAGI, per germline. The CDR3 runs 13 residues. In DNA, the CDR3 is TGTGCCAGCAGTTCAATAGGGACCTACGAGCAGTACTTC. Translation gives CASSSIGTYEQYF.

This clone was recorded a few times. DNA for the CDR3: TGTGCTAGTGGTTTCGGGACACCTAACACCGGGGAGCTGTTTTTT. This encodes CASGFGTPNTGELFF. The chain is built from TRBV12-5 and TRBJ2-2; possibly TRBD1 for D (6 bases). CDR1 and CDR2 from the germline V gene are LGHNT and FRNRAP. Trimming removed 3 bases at V and 2 bases at J, with 10 bases between. The CDR3 has 15 residues.

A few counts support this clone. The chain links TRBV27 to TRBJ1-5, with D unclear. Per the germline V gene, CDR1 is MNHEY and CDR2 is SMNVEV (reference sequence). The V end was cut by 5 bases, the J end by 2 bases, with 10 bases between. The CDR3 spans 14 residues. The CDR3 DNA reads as TGTGCCAGCAGTGTTAGGGTTGGCAATCAGCCCCAGCATTTT. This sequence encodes CASSVRVGNQPQHF.

The CDR3 DNA is TGTGCCAGCAGTTACACTGAGGGACAGGGTGGTTACGAGCAGTACTTC. As protein: CASSYTEGQGGYEQYF. The chain recombines TRBV6-5 with TRBJ2-7; 9 bases are shared with TRBD1. Germline lookup yields CDR1 MNHEY and CDR2 SVGAGI. V was clipped by 2 bases and J by 4 bases; unmatched bases: 9. CDR3 length equals 16 residues.